Described below is a single T cell receptor (beta chain) sequence and its context. The germline gives CDR1 SEHNR, CDR2 FQNEAQ (reference sequence). V shed 1 base and J shed 0 bases, with 13 bases lying between them. The CDR3 is made up of 16 amino acids. Profiling relied on immunoSEQ multiplex PCR, and the TCRdb table lists in-frame clones only, not all of them. Among some 460,000 clones listed, nearly 90% were seen once. The data stem from a study of blood T cell repertoires in COVID-19. Sequenced sample: PBMCs or T cells enriched from blood (not recorded which). The chain combines TRBV7-9 with TRBJ2-7; D may be TRBD1 (7 bases). The clonotype comes from a woman aged 18 to 35 with acute COVID-19. The CDR3 coding sequence is TGTGCCAGCAGCTTAGAGACAGGGCGGGGCTCCTACGAGCAGTACTTC. Translating gives CASSLETGRGSYEQYF.